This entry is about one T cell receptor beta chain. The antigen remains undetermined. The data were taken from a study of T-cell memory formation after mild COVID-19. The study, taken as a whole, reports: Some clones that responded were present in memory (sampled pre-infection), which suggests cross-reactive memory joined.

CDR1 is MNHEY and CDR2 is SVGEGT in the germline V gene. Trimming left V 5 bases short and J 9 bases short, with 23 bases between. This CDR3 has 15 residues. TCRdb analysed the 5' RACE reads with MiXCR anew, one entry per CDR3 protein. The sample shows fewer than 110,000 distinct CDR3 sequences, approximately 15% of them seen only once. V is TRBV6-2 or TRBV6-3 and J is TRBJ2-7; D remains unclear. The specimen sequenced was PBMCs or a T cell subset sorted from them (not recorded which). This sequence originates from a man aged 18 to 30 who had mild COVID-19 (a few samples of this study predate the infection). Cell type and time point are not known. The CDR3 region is CASSGSGWSFRRQYV. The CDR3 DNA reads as TGTGCCAGCAGTGGGTCCGGCTGGTCGTTTCGGCGGCAGTACGTC.